The source of this T cell receptor (beta chain) is a study of identifying expanded T cells in peripheral blood. CDR3 length equals 12 residues. The germline gives CDR1 SGHDN, CDR2 FVKESK. Trimming took off 4 bases at V and 2 bases at J, with 6 bases between the two ends. Profiled with immunoSEQ multiplex PCR; TCRdb holds only in-frame clones, not every one. The sample consists of about 91,000 clones, around nine tenths of them appearing once. No infections or other immune events were documented during collection. Study-wide findings and caveats: Over two and four weeks, about 17 and 20 clones changed, versus around 1.3 between replicates.

As concerns this clone: Its matching antigen is unknown.

The TCR originated in a person between 18 and 69 years old in good health. V usage is TRBV14 and J usage is TRBJ2-7; maybe TRBD1 (5 bases). Sequencing was carried out using blood. CDR3 sequence: CASSPDTYEQYF. The CDR3 region has the DNA TGTGCCAGCAGCCCGGACACCTACGAGCAGTACTTC.